This T cell receptor (beta chain) was observed in a study of blood T cell repertoires in COVID-19. As for the study in general: T cells, B-cell-depleted T cells, or PBMCs provided the cDNA or gDNA that served as material.

In the source study's methods: Cell counts per sample came from amplifying reference gene primers. TCRdb's copy holds only in-frame clones and misses some; the assay was immunoSEQ multiplex PCR. V and J calls and clone size are copied from that table; D and trimming were computed from the DNA. The sample shows some 200,000 clones, about 76% of them seen only once. V lost 0 bases to trimming and J lost 0 bases, with 8 bases between them. The CDR3 covers 16 residues. The germline CDR1 and CDR2 sequences are LGHNA and YSLEER. The sequenced sample consisted of peripheral blood. The chain couples TRBV4-3 to TRBJ2-2; D call uncertain. This clonotype originated in a woman aged 50 to 60 with active or convalescent COVID-19. The CDR3 spells CASSQEANSNTGELFF. The CDR3 DNA reads TGCGCCAGCAGCCAAGAGGCCAATTCGAACACCGGGGAGCTGTTTTTT.